These 7 T cell receptor beta chains share one sample of origin, sequenced in a study of blood T cell repertoires in COVID-19 (dated by TCRdb to about 2020). Libraries came from the immunoSEQ multiplex PCR assay. The source is immuneACCESS, and TCRdb retained only in-frame sequences with V and J called. Part of the clones is not carried over; for the studies checked, unresolved V genes explain less than half of this, and the remainder is unexplained. The table for this sample lists 80,000 to 95,000 clones; 70% to 90% of them were counted only once. The ten largest clones represent approximately 7.4% of the sample. Sequencing was carried out using peripheral blood. Receptors were obtained from a man aged 65 to 79 with acute or convalescent COVID-19.

This rearrangement joins TRBV28 to TRBJ2-7; D might be TRBD1 (6 bases). The germline V gene has CDR1 MDHEN and CDR2 SYDVKM. The CDR3 extends over 13 amino acids. Trimming left V 6 bases short and J 2 bases short, with 11 bases between. In DNA, the CDR3 is TGTGCCAGCAGACCGACAGGAACCTACGAGCAGTACTTC. It codes for CASRPTGTYEQYF.

The chain carries TRBV5-6 and TRBJ1-2, with 9 bases fitting TRBD1. V lost 5 bases and J lost 4; bases outside the gene matches: 9. Germline CDR1 reads SGHDT; CDR2 reads YYEEEE. This CDR3 contains 15 residues. The CDR3 protein is CASRSGTGLGYGYTF. The CDR3 DNA is TGTGCCAGCAGGTCCGGGACAGGGTTAGGCTATGGCTACACCTTC.

The rearrangement uses TRBV6-6 and TRBJ2-2, with D perhaps TRBD1 (6 bases). This CDR3 contains 11 residues. V was trimmed by 8 bases and J by 5 bases, leaving 6 bases between them. The germline V gene encodes CDR1 MNHNY and CDR2 SVGAGI (reference sequence). The CDR3 region has the DNA TGTGCCAGCCAGGGGACCGGGGAGCTGTTTTTT. Amino acid sequence: CASQGTGELFF.

The chain uses TRBV6-2 or TRBV6-3 and TRBJ1-5; 8 nucleotides match TRBD1. CDR3 length: 16 residues. V dropped 5 bases and J dropped 3; count of bases not matched to a gene: 9. Germline CDR1 reads MNHEY; CDR2 reads SVGEGT. The CDR3 sequence is CASSEQQGVNNQPQHF. The CDR3 DNA is TGTGCCAGCAGTGAGCAACAGGGGGTCAACAATCAGCCCCAGCATTTT.

The CDR3 DNA sequence: TGTGCCAGCAGGAGACAGGGTAACGAGCAGTACTTC. Protein product: CASRRQGNEQYF. The chain uses TRBV6-6 and TRBJ2-7; 7 positions agree with TRBD1. Germline values: CDR1 MNHNY, CDR2 SVGAGI (reference sequence). CDR3 length equals 12 residues. V lost 6 bases to trimming and J lost 5 bases; unmatched junction nucleotides: 4.

Only a few counts were recorded for this clone. The chain employs TRBV9 and TRBJ1-6; D is unresolved. This CDR3 spans 11 amino acids. Trimming took 3 bases from V and 13 from J, leaving 8 bases between them. CDR1 and CDR2 from the germline V gene are SGDLS and YYNGEE. CDR3 bases: TGTGCCAGCAGCGGGGCCGGCCCCCTCCACTTT. Translated, it gives CASSGAGPLHF.

The rearrangement links TRBV6-5 to TRBJ1-5; D remains unclear. V gave up 6 bases and J gave up 3 bases, with 12 bases separating them. The CDR3 sequence is 14 residues long. Germline V gene lookup returns CDR1 MNHEY and CDR2 SVGAGI. CDR3 sequence reads: CASSPQVSNQPQHF. The CDR3 DNA is TGTGCCAGCAGCCCCCAGGTATCCAATCAGCCCCAGCATTTT.